This T cell receptor beta chain originates from a study of blood T cell repertoires in COVID-19. Study context: The United States, Italy and Spain supplied acute and convalescent COVID-19 samples. Sources were T cells, B-cell-depleted T cells, or PBMCs; the material itself was cDNA or gDNA.

Authors' analysis steps: For nucleated cells, counts were estimated from reference gene primer amplification. Sequencing used immunoSEQ multiplex PCR; TCRdb keeps in-frame clones, though not all of them. For V, J and clone size, that table is used; D and trimming come from the DNA. The data show about 230,000 clones, around 89% seen once. The germline CDR1 and CDR2 sequences are SGHNT and YYREEE (reference sequence). The CDR3 is 14 amino acids. The V gene end was trimmed by 0 bases and the J gene end by 5 bases; junction bases not matched to a gene: 5. Sequenced: PBMCs or T cells enriched from blood (not recorded which). The sequence derives from a woman aged 40 to 50 with acute COVID-19. V is TRBV5-4 and J is TRBJ2-7; TRBD2 aligns across 7 bases. CDR3 region: CASSLAGLADEQYF. The CDR3 coding sequence is TGTGCCAGCAGCTTGGCCGGCCTAGCGGACGAGCAGTACTTC.